This TCR beta chain emerged from a study of blood T cells in healthy people across ages (dated by TCRdb to the mid-2010s). General notes on the study: In model experiments, template switching captured about one uniquely barcoded TCR beta cDNA molecule for every two T cells. The study analyzed two additional independent replicas of 1 million unique cDNA reads from the same blood draw for two donors, one aged 18 to 30 and one aged 80 or older. Four age groups were formed from the donors: young (average roughly 15 years), middle-aged (roughly 38), aged (about 62) and long-lived (roughly 81). The study measured age-related changes in TCR beta repertoire diversity using deep sequencing normalized with unique cDNA molecular identifiers. Donors of different ages were randomly distributed across sequencing lanes to avoid experimental bias.

This clonotype was seen a few times. Its antigen is currently not known. Per-base qualities were not stored, and no clone one base away is much larger. Broad study findings and their caveats: Compared with the aged group, more naive CD4+ T cells, fewer expanded clones and increased TCR diversity were shown by the long-lived group, suggesting age selection. The CMV infection status of donors was not known, potentially confounding age-related changes in expanded clonotypes. Observed TCR beta diversity per million T cells fell roughly linearly with age, and a significant reduction was already apparent by age roughly 40. Estimates of total diversity from one million sequenced T cells were regarded as lower bounds and underestimates. Bulk unsorted PBMC profiling prevented conclusive comparison of naive and antigen-experienced compartments. There was a strong correlation between observed TCR beta diversity and the percentage of naive T cells measured by flow cytometry.

The 39 donors, aged 6 to 90 years, were systemically healthy Caucasian individuals from Russia. Approximately 9 milliliters of peripheral blood were collected from each donor into EDTA-treated Vacutainer tubes. PBMCs were isolated by Ficoll-Paque density-gradient centrifugation, with at least 7 million obtained per sample. Trizol reagent was used to extract total RNA from PBMCs, with at least 5.5 micrograms per sample. For every donor, flow cytometry on a PBMC aliquot measured the percentage of naive CD45RAhigh/CD27high T cells. Library prep was done by 5' RACE. The data were produced on an Illumina HiSeq 2500. A second about 7 to 12 cycle PCR used a sample-barcoded 5' primer and a J-beta primer mix. Each TCR beta cDNA molecule received a unique molecular identifier from a template-switch 5' adaptor carrying 12 random nucleotides. Each sample yielded at least 2.5 million CDR3-containing paired-end reads. First-strand cDNA synthesis was performed from all RNA using the Mint cDNA synthesis kit, with priming by a TRBC-specific oligonucleotide. Following uracil-DNA glycosylase treatment, a first 18-cycle PCR with universal primers M1SS and BC2_uni_R was performed on all cDNA. On the authors' methods: Each sample was normalized by randomly selecting 1 million high-quality reads, each carrying a distinct molecular identifier. Reads sharing molecular identifiers were discarded rather than binned into consensus sequences. MiTCR, run with a Q25 quality threshold and the strictest error-elimination algorithm, handled CDR3 identification, clonotype clustering and error correction. Lower-bound total TCR beta diversity was estimated with a nonparametric unseen species model using Euler transformation. Using fastp trimming at Q25 and MiXCR clonotype assembly, TCRdb reanalyzed the public sequencing data and kept in-frame beta chains. CDR3 protein sequences are deduplicated, and each keeps its most common genes and DNA. These V and J calls originate from TCRdb's pipeline instead of the authors' own analysis. This sample lists over 1,300,000 distinct CDR3 sequences; approximately 59% were detected once. Roughly 7% of the sample is held by the ten biggest clonotypes.

The germline V gene supplies CDR1 MGHRA and CDR2 YSYEKL. Its CDR3 holds 16 amino acids, cysteine through phenylalanine. Just the 48-base CDR3 DNA is kept, in frame starting at base 1. From V the trimming removes 5 bases and from J it removes 3 bases, while the gene matches leave 10 bases of the junction unaccounted for. Sequencing was done on a sample of blood. Here the chain combines TRBV4-1 and TRBJ2-5, and TRBD2 aligns with 9 junction nucleotides. This clonotype originated in a man between 18 and 29 years old in good health. The bases are TGCGCCAGCAGCTCCGGGACTAGCTCCTCCGAAGAGACCCAGTACTTC. Translated, this gives CASSSGTSSSEETQYF.